The 23 T cell receptor beta chains in this list originate from one sample, sequenced in a study of shared clonotypes between healthy human individuals. Here immunoSEQ multiplex PCR was the method, and the copy in TCRdb shows in-frame clones only, minus some. The sample records 2 million to 2.5 million clones, under 97% being singletons. The source material was naive CD4+ T cells sorted from blood. The subset is: CD45RA+ positively selected. These receptors all come from a man between 18 and 29 years old in good health.

The rearrangement links TRBV7-2 to TRBJ2-7; D unclear. CDR3 length equals 16 residues. The germline V gene has CDR1 SGHTA and CDR2 FQGNSA. V was trimmed by 1 base and J by 2 bases, leaving 15 bases between them. CDR3 nucleotides: TGTGCCAGCAGCTTAGGCCCCCTGACGGTTACCTACGAGCAGTACTTC. Translating gives CASSLGPLTVTYEQYF.

The J gene is TRBJ2-5, the V gene TRBV2, with unresolved D. CDR1 and CDR2 (germline): SNHLY, FYNNEI. This CDR3 comprises 13 residues. Trimming stripped 4 bases from V and 0 bases from J, with 6 bases between. CDR3 DNA sequence: TGTGCCAGCAGTGTGACGGACCAAGAGACCCAGTACTTC. Encoded protein: CASSVTDQETQYF. Complete variable domain (other parts from reference TRBV2 and TRBJ2-5): EPEVTQTPSHQVTQMGQEVILRCVPISNHLYFYWYRQILGQKVEFLVSFYNNEISEKSEIFDDQFSVERPDGSNFTLKIRSTKLEDSAMYFCASSVTDQETQYFGPGTRLLVL.

V gene TRBV5-4 combines with J gene TRBJ2-5, with TRBD1 identical over 9 bases. Germline assignment: CDR1 SGHNT and CDR2 YYREEE (reference sequence). CDR3 length: 15 residues. V shed 4 bases and J 0 bases; nucleotides not matched to a gene: 4. The CDR3: CASSLTGGDQETQYF. In DNA form, the CDR3 reads TGTGCCAGCAGCCTGACAGGGGGTGACCAAGAGACCCAGTACTTC.

This rearrangement joins TRBV30 to TRBJ1-2; D gene uncertain. Looked up from germline, CDR1 is GTSNPN and CDR2 is SVGIG (reference sequence). Deletions cut 6 bases from V and 1 base from J, with 9 bases between. There are 12 residues in the CDR3. CDR3 sequence: CACSDFNYGYTF. The CDR3 nucleotides are TGTGCCTGCTCGGACTTTAACTATGGCTACACCTTC.

The J gene is TRBJ2-5, the V gene TRBV7-9; D is possibly TRBD2 (7 bases). V was pared by 2 bases and J by 5 bases, with 21 bases between. The CDR3 extends over 17 amino acids. In germline, CDR1 is SEHNR, CDR2 FQNEAQ (reference sequence). The CDR3 DNA follows: TGTGCCAGCAGCTTATCAAGGGGGGGGCAGCCCCAGGAGACCCAGTACTTC. Translating gives CASSLSRGGQPQETQYF.

This chain links TRBV28 with TRBJ1-5; TRBD1 matches 8 bases. Germline V CDR1 and CDR2: MDHEN, SYDVKM. The ends lost 1 base at V and 2 bases at J; junction bases unmatched: 4. The length of the CDR3 is 16 residues. This chain's CDR3 is CASSLLQGGGNQPQHF. The CDR3, as DNA: TGTGCCAGCAGTTTATTACAGGGGGGTGGCAATCAGCCCCAGCATTTT.

This clone was seen a single time. This chain links TRBV5-8 with TRBJ1-4, with 11 bases aligning to TRBD1. V shed 4 bases, J shed 8 bases, and the junction held 4 bases outside the gene matches. CDR1 SGHTS and CDR2 YDEGEE come from the germline V gene. The CDR3 is 14 residues long. The CDR3 region is CASSRDRGTEKLFF. The CDR3 DNA follows: TGTGCCAGCAGCCGGGACAGGGGGACAGAAAAACTGTTTTTT.

In DNA, the CDR3 is TGTGCCATCAGTCGGTTAGGGCCTTACAATGAGCAGTTCTTC. Residues: CAISRLGPYNEQFF. This sequence joins TRBV10-3 and TRBJ2-1, with D unresolved. The CDR3 length is 14 residues. V lost 5 bases, J lost 4 bases, and 12 bases lay in between. Germline V lookup: CDR1 ENHRY, CDR2 SYGVKD.

The J gene is TRBJ2-6, the V gene TRBV18, with D perhaps matching TRBD1 (6 bases). Per germline, CDR1 KGHSH and CDR2 LQKENI. The CDR3 runs to 18 residues. Trimming left V 2 bases short and J 0 bases short, with 14 bases between. This CDR3 is CASSPSRTVNSGANVLTF. CDR3 DNA sequence: TGTGCCAGCTCACCATCCCGGACAGTTAACTCTGGGGCCAACGTCCTGACTTTC.

The V and J genes are TRBV6-5 and TRBJ2-2; no firm D call. In germline, CDR1 is MNHEY, CDR2 SVGAGI. This CDR3 has 14 residues. Trimming pared 2 bases from V and 6 bases from J, leaving 10 bases between. The CDR3 nucleotides read TGTGCCAGCAGTTACCGGGCAGACCCCGGGGAGCTGTTTTTT. This gives the protein CASSYRADPGELFF.

The chain links TRBV5-1 to TRBJ2-5; TRBD2 matches at 7 bases. V trimming: 4 bases; J trimming: 3 bases; junction bases outside the gene matches: 6. This CDR3 spans 14 amino acids. Looked up from germline, CDR1 is SGHRS and CDR2 is YFSETQ. In DNA, the CDR3 is TGCGCCAGCAGCCAAGCGGGGACCGAAGAGACCCAGTACTTC. This gives the protein CASSQAGTEETQYF.

A few counts support this clone. J is TRBJ1-5 and V is TRBV6-5; maybe TRBD1 (5 bases). V was shortened by 6 bases and J by 6 bases, with 12 bases between the two germline ends. Germline values: CDR1 MNHEY, CDR2 SVGAGI. The CDR3 is made up of 13 amino acids. CDR3 region: CASRGPSPQPQHF. CDR3 sequence (DNA): TGTGCCAGCAGGGGACCAAGCCCTCAGCCCCAGCATTTT.

This chain links TRBV25-1 with TRBJ2-1, with 11 nucleotides matching TRBD2. V lost 5 bases, J lost 5 bases, and 8 bases stayed unmatched. Per the germline V gene, CDR1 is MGHDK and CDR2 is SYGVNS. The CDR3 covers 16 residues. In DNA form, the CDR3 reads TGTGCCAGCAGTCCCTCTACTAGCGGGAGAAACAATGAGCAGTTCTTC. Its protein is CASSPSTSGRNNEQFF.

This sequence joins TRBV6-5 and TRBJ1-4; possible D gene TRBD1, 5 bases. Germline assignment: CDR1 MNHEY and CDR2 SVGAGI. The CDR3 runs to 15 residues. The V and J ends lost 8 bases and 4 bases respectively, with 17 bases between them. Here the CDR3 reads CASASLSGGNEKLFF. Here the CDR3 DNA reads TGTGCCAGCGCTTCCCTCTCCGGGGGTAATGAAAAACTGTTTTTT.

The chain carries TRBV28 and TRBJ2-2, with D tentatively TRBD1 (6 bases). The CDR3 runs 16 residues. Deletions cut 1 base from V and 1 base from J, with 10 bases between. Germline assignment: CDR1 MDHEN and CDR2 SYDVKM. The CDR3 spells CASSLYPGENTGELFF. The CDR3 nucleotides read TGTGCCAGCAGTTTATATCCAGGGGAGAACACCGGGGAGCTGTTTTTT.

This clone was counted a single time. This chain links TRBV5-1 with TRBJ1-6, with a tentative D call TRBD1 (5 bases). The CDR3 is made up of 18 amino acids. Deletions cut 0 bases from V and 0 bases from J, with 13 bases between. Germline CDR1 SGHRS, CDR2 YFSETQ. The CDR3 here is CASSLEGPGTSYNSPLHF. The CDR3 DNA sequence: TGCGCCAGCAGCTTGGAAGGACCAGGGACCTCCTATAATTCACCCCTCCACTTT.

The J gene is TRBJ2-7, the V gene TRBV7-9; perhaps TRBD1 as D (6 bases). Trimming took 4 bases from V and 0 from J, leaving 13 bases between them. Germline CDR1 is SEHNR and CDR2 is FQNEAQ (reference sequence). The CDR3 sequence is 15 residues long. The CDR3 is CASSSGDIFSYEQYF. The DNA for the CDR3 is TGTGCCAGCAGCTCCGGGGACATATTCTCCTACGAGCAGTACTTC.

A single count supports this clone. This chain connects TRBV11-2 to TRBJ2-7; a weak D match, TRBD2 (6 bases). This CDR3 is built from 14 residues. Germline CDR1 and CDR2: SGHAT and FQNNGV. V lost 4 bases, J lost 7 bases, and 17 bases lay in between. The CDR3 reads CASSSGVLVREQYF. CDR3 DNA: TGTGCCAGCAGCTCGGGGGTACTTGTGAGAGAGCAGTACTTC.

The gene calls are TRBV6-1 and TRBJ1-1, with a tentative D call TRBD1 (5 bases). V was pared by 4 bases and J by 5 bases, with 14 bases between. Germline lookup yields CDR1 MNHNS and CDR2 SASEGT. This CDR3 has 14 residues. The chain's CDR3 is CASSALGGWTEAFF. CDR3 bases: TGTGCCAGCAGTGCCCTGGGGGGGTGGACTGAAGCTTTCTTT.

The chain uses TRBV5-1 and TRBJ1-1; possible D gene TRBD1, 5 bases. Looked up from germline, CDR1 is SGHRS and CDR2 is YFSETQ. This CDR3 spans 15 amino acids. V lost 4 bases and J 7 bases, leaving 20 bases between the germline ends. The CDR3 spells CASSPSGVGSGEAFF. The CDR3 DNA sequence: TGCGCCAGCAGCCCGTCGGGGGTGGGGAGCGGTGAAGCTTTCTTT.

The V and J genes are TRBV5-1 and TRBJ1-3, with TRBD1 matching 7 bases. J was trimmed by 0 bases and V by 2 bases; bases with no gene match: 5. Germline CDR1 SGHRS, CDR2 YFSETQ. The CDR3 consists of 16 residues. The CDR3 is CASSLGGEVSGNTIYF. The CDR3 DNA sequence: TGCGCCAGCAGCTTAGGGGGCGAAGTCTCTGGAAACACCATATATTTT. The variable domain in full, with the rest retrieved from reference TRBV5-1 and TRBJ1-3, is KAGVTQTPRYLIKTRGQQVTLSCSPISGHRSVSWYQQTPGQGLQFLFEYFSETQRNKGNFPGRFSGRQFSNSRSEMNVSTLELGDSALYLCASSLGGEVSGNTIYFGEGSWLTVV.

The J gene is TRBJ1-6, the V gene TRBV13; D may be TRBD1 (6 bases). The CDR3 is made up of 15 amino acids. Germline-derived CDR1 and CDR2 are PRHDT and FYEKMQ (reference sequence). Between the trimmed V and J ends, which lost 0 bases and 6 bases, there was a span of 9 bases. The CDR3 DNA sequence: TGTGCCAGCAGCTTAGGGGGCAGGGGTAATTCACCCCTCCACTTT. It encodes CASSLGGRGNSPLHF.

This chain connects TRBV30 to TRBJ1-1; D call uncertain. CDR3 length: 11 amino acids. Germline values: CDR1 GTSNPN, CDR2 SVGIG (reference sequence). V shed 4 bases and J shed 10 bases, with 13 bases lying between them. CDR3 protein: CAWITARIAFF. The CDR3 DNA follows: TGTGCCTGGATCACCGCGCGGATAGCTTTCTTT.